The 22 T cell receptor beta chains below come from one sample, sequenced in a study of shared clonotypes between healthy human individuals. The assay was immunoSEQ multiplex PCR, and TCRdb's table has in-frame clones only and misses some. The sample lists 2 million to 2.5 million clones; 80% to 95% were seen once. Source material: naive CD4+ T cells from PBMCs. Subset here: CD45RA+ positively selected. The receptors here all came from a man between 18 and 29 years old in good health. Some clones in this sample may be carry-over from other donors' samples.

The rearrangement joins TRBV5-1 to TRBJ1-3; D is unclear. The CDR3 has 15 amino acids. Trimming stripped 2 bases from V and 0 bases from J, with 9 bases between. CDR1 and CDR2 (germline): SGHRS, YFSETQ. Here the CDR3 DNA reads TGCGCCAGCAGCTTTAATCCGGACTCTGGAAACACCATATATTTT. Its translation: CASSFNPDSGNTIYF. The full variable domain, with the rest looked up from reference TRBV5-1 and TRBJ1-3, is KAGVTQTPRYLIKTRGQQVTLSCSPISGHRSVSWYQQTPGQGLQFLFEYFSETQRNKGNFPGRFSGRQFSNSRSEMNVSTLELGDSALYLCASSFNPDSGNTIYFGEGSWLTVV.

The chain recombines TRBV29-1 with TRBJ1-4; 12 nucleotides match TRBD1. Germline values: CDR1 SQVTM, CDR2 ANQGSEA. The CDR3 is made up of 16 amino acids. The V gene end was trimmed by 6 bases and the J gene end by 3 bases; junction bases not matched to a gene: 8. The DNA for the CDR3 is TGCAGCGTGGCCGGGACAGGGGGCAGGGCTAATGAAAAACTGTTTTTT. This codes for CSVAGTGGRANEKLFF.

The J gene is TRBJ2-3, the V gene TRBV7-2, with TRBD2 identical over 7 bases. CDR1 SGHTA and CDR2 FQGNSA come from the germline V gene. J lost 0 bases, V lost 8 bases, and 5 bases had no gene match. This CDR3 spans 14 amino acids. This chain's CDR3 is CASGPGGSTDTQYF. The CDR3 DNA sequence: TGTGCCAGCGGACCGGGGGGAAGCACAGATACGCAGTATTTT.

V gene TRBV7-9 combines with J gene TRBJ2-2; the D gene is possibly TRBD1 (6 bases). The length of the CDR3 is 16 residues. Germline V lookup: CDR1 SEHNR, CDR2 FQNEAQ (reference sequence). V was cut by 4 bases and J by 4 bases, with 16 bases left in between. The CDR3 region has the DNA TGTGCCAGCAGCTCATTCAGGGGTCGGAGCACCGGGGAGCTGTTTTTT. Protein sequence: CASSSFRGRSTGELFF.

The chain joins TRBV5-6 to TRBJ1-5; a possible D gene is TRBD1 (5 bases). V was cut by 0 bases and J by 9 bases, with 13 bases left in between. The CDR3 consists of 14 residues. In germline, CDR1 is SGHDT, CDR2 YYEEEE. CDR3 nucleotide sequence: TGTGCCAGCAGCTTGGGAAGGACGGGGACGCCCCAGCATTTT. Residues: CASSLGRTGTPQHF.

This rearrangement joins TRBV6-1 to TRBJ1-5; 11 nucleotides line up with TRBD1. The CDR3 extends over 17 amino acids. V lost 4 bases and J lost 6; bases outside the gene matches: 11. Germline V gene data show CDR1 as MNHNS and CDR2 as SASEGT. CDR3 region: CASSASTGTGGFQPQHF. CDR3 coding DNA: TGTGCCAGCAGTGCCTCTACCGGGACAGGGGGGTTTCAGCCCCAGCATTTT.

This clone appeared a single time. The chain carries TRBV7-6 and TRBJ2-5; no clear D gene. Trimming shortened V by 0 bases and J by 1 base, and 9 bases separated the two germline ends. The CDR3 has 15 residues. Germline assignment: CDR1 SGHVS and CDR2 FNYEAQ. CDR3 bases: TGTGCCAGCAGCTTAGCGCTGGCAGGCCAAGAGACCCAGTACTTC. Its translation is CASSLALAGQETQYF. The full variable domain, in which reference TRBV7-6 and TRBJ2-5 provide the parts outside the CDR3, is GAGVSQSPRYKVTKRGQDVALRCDPISGHVSLYWYRQALGQGPEFLTYFNYEAQQDKSGLPNDRFSAERPEGSISTLTIQRTEQRDSAMYRCASSLALAGQETQYFGPGTRLLVL.

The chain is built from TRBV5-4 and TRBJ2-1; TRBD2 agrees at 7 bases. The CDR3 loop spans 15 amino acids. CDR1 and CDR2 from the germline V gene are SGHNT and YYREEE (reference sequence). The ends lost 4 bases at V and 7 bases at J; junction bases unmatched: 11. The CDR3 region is CASSPGGRAGNEQFF. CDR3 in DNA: TGTGCCAGCAGCCCTGGGGGGAGGGCCGGGAATGAGCAGTTCTTC.

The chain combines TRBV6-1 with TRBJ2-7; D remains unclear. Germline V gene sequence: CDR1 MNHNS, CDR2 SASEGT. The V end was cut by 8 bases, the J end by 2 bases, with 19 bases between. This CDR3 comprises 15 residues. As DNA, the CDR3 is TGTGCCAGCTTTCTGCGCAGTTCGCGCCCCTACGAGCAGTACTTC. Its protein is CASFLRSSRPYEQYF.

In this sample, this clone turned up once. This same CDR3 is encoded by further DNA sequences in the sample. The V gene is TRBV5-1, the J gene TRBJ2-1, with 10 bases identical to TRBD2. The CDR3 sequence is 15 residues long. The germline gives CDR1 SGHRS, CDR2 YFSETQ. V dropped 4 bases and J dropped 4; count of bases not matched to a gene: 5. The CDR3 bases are TGCGCCAGCAGCCCGCTAGCGGGGGCGTACAATGAGCAGTTCTTC. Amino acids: CASSPLAGAYNEQFF.

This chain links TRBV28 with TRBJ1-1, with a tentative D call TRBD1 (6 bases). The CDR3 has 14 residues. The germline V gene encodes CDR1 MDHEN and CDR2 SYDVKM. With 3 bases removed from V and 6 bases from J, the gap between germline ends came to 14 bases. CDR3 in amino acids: CASSLAGEGAEAFF. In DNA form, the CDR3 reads TGTGCCAGCAGTTTGGCAGGGGAAGGCGCTGAAGCTTTCTTT.

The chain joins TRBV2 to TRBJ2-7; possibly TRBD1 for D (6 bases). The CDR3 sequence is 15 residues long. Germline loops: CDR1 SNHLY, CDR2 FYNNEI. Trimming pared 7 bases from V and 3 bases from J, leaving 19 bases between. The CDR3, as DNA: TGTGCCAGCAAAGTCGGACAGCGGACCGACTACGAGCAGTACTTC. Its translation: CASKVGQRTDYEQYF.

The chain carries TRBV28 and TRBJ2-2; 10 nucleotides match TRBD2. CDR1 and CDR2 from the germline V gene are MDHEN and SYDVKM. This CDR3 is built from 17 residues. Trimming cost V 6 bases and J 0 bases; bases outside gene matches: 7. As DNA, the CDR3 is TGTGCCAGCAGATTAGTAGCGGGGGGATCGAACACCGGGGAGCTGTTTTTT. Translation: CASRLVAGGSNTGELFF.

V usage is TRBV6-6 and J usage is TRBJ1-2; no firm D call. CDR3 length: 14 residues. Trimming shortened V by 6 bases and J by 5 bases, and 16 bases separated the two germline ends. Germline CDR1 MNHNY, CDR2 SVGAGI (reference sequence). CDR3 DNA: TGTGCCAGCAGCCAATACTTAGACCAATATGGCTACACCTTC. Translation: CASSQYLDQYGYTF.

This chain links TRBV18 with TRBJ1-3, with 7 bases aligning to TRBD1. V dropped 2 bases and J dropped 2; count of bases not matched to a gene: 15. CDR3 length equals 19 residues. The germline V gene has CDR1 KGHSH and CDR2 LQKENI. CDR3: CASSPTWTGLTGAGNTIYF. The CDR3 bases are TGTGCCAGCTCACCAACCTGGACAGGACTTACAGGGGCTGGAAACACCATATATTTT.

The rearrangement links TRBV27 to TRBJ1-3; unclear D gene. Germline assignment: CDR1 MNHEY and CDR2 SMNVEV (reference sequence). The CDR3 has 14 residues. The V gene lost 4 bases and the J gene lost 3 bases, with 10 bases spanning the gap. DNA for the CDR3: TGTGCCAGCAGTTCCATCCGGGGTGGAAACACCATATATTTT. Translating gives CASSSIRGGNTIYF.

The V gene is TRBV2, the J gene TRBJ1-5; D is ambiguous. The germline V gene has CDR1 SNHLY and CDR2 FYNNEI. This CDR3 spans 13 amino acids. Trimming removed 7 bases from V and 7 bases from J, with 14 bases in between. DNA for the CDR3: TGTGCCAGCACCCAAGACGGGCGCCAGCCCCAGCATTTT. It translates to CASTQDGRQPQHF.

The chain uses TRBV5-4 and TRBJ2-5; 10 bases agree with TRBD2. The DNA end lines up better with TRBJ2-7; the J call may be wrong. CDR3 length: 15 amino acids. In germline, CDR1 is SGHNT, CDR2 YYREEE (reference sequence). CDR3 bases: TGTGCCAGCAGCTTACGAGCGGGAGGGCCTGGCGAGCAGTACTTC. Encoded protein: CASSLRAGGPGEQYF.

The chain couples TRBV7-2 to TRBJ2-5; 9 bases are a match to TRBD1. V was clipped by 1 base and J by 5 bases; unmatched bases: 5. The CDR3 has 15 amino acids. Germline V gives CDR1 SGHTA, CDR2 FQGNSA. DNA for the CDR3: TGTGCCAGCAGCTTAGGATACAGGGGGCCTGAGACCCAGTACTTC. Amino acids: CASSLGYRGPETQYF.

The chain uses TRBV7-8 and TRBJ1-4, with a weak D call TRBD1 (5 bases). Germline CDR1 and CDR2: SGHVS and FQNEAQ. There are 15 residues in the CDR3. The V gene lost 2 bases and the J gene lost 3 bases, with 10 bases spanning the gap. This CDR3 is CASSLRRVANEKLFF. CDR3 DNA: TGTGCCAGCAGCTTACGCAGGGTAGCTAATGAAAAACTGTTTTTT.

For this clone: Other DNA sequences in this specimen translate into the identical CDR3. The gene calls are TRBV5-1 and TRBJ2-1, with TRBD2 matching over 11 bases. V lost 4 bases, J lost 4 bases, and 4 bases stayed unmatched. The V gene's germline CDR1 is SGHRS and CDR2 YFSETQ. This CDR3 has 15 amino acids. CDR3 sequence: CASSPTSGSYNEQFF. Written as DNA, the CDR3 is TGCGCCAGCAGCCCCACTAGCGGGAGTTACAATGAGCAGTTCTTC. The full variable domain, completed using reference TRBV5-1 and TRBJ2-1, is KAGVTQTPRYLIKTRGQQVTLSCSPISGHRSVSWYQQTPGQGLQFLFEYFSETQRNKGNFPGRFSGRQFSNSRSEMNVSTLELGDSALYLCASSPTSGSYNEQFFGPGTRLTVL.

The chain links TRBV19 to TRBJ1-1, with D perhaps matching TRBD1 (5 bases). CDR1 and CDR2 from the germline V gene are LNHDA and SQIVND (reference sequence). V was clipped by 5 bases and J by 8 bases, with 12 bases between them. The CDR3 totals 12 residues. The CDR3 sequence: CASSPRQMEAFF. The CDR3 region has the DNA TGTGCCAGTAGTCCCAGACAGATGGAAGCTTTCTTT.